This T cell receptor (beta chain) was obtained from a study of patients and donors after allogeneic stem cell transplantation. MiXCR, run by TCRdb on the RT-PCR reads, gives a single entry per CDR3 protein. The sample holds 1,500 to 2,000 distinct CDR3 sequences, 14% seen once. The CDR3 covers 13 residues. After removal of 0 bases from V and 10 bases from J, the junction contained 3 bases not matched to a gene. CDR1 SGDLS and CDR2 YYNGEE come from the germline V gene. Material for sequencing was blood, either unsorted or a sorted T cell fraction (not recorded which). The origin of this receptor is a human donor who was either an allogeneic HSCT recipient or a stem cell or donor lymphocyte infusion donor (not recorded which). It is not recorded whose cells these are; they may come from a transplant donor. The chain is built from TRBV9 and TRBJ2-1; TRBD2 matches at 8 bases. For the CDR3, the DNA is TGTGCCAGCAGCGTAGAGGAGCGGGGGGAGCAGTTCTTC. This codes for CASSVEERGEQFF.